This TCR beta chain stems from a study of shared clonotypes between healthy human individuals. The germline V gene encodes CDR1 MDHEN and CDR2 SYDVKM. Trimming pared 5 bases from V and 4 bases from J, leaving 18 bases between. The CDR3 has 16 residues. The naive CD8 population came from CD45RO-negative cells selected for CCR7, without terminally differentiated effector memory CD45RA+ cells. Deep-level settings were used for running the assay. Clones were sequenced by immunoSEQ multiplex PCR, and TCRdb holds only the in-frame ones, with some missing. The top ten hold less than 0.25% of the sample, which has fewer than 1 million clones, 96% seen once. This clone was detected once.

This TCR was sampled from a man aged 25 to 40 in good health. The sequenced sample consisted of naive CD8+ T cells sorted from blood. V gene TRBV28 combines with J gene TRBJ2-1; D possibly corresponds to TRBD2 (5 bases). The CDR3: CASSHKRRVVYNEQFF. The CDR3, as DNA: TGTGCCAGCAGTCACAAGCGGCGCGTTGTTTACAATGAGCAGTTCTTC. Supplemented by reference TRBV28 and TRBJ2-1, the full variable domain reads DVKVTQSSRYLVKRTGEKVFLECVQDMDHENMFWYRQDPGLGLRLIYFSYDVKMKEKGDIPEGYSVSREKKERFSLILESASTNQTSMYLCASSHKRRVVYNEQFFGPGTRLTVL.